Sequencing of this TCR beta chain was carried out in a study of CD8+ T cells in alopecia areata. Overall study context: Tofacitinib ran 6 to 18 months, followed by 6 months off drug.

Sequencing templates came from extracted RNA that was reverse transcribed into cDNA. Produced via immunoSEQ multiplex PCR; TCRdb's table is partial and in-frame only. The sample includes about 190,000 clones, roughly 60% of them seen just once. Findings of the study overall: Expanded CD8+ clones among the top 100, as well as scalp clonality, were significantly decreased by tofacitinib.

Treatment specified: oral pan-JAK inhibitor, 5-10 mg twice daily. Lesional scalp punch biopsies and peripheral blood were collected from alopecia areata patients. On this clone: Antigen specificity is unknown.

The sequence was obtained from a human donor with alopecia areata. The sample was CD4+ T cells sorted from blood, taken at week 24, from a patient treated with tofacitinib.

In nucleotides, the CDR3 is TGTGCCAGCAGCAAGGGACAGGGGGCGTATGAGACCCAGTACTTC. The encoded protein is CASSKGQGAYETQYF. The gene calls are TRBV7-3 and TRBJ2-5; 12 bases line up with TRBD1. CDR3 size: 15 residues. V gave up 5 bases and J gave up 5 bases; unmatched junction bases: 6. Looked up from germline, CDR1 is SGHTA and CDR2 is FQGTGA.